This note documents a single TCR beta chain sequence. Its antigen is as yet unknown. The data were taken from a study of cytomegalovirus exposure and HLA in healthy donors. General study results and limits: Most TCR sequences proved rare, with some public TCRs found in many donors.

This CDR3 comprises 15 residues. Germline CDR1 reads SNHLY; CDR2 reads FYNNEI. V lost 2 bases and J lost 9; bases outside the gene matches: 7. Produced via immunoSEQ multiplex PCR; TCRdb's table is partial and in-frame only. The sample records more than 90,000 clones, 88% being singletons. The rearrangement uses TRBV2 and TRBJ2-1; 10 bases agree with TRBD1. This sequence was found in a man between 18 and 29 years old in good health and CMV-seronegative. The sequenced sample was PBMCs. DNA of the CDR3: TGTGCCAGCAGTGAATCGGACAGGGGGTACGGTGAGCAGTTCTTC. Translating gives CASSESDRGYGEQFF.